The 4 T cell receptor beta chains presented below share a single source sample, sequenced in a study of blood T cell repertoires in COVID-19. Only in-frame clones appear in the TCRdb table, and some are missing; sequencing was by immunoSEQ multiplex PCR. The sample has 150,000 to 200,000 clones; approximately 93% are singletons. The sequencing input was peripheral blood. The origin of the receptors is a woman in her fifties or sixties with COVID-19, enrolled during active disease.

The rearrangement joins TRBV5-5 to TRBJ2-3; D may be TRBD2 (5 bases). V lost 6 bases to trimming and J lost 4 bases, with 18 bases between them. Germline lookup yields CDR1 SGHKS and CDR2 YYEKEE (reference sequence). CDR3 length equals 15 residues. The CDR3 DNA reads TGTGCCAGCACCCCCCGGGATAACGCACCAGATACGCAGTATTTT. Translated: CASTPRDNAPDTQYF.

This rearrangement joins TRBV7-2 to TRBJ1-5; 9 nucleotides align to TRBD1. Trimming removed 1 base from V and 3 bases from J; junction bases left unmatched: 4. Germline V gene sequence: CDR1 SGHTA, CDR2 FQGNSA. The CDR3 is 16 residues long. CDR3 coding DNA: TGTGCCAGCAGCTTAGTGGGGACAGGGATCAATCAGCCCCAGCATTTT. Its protein is CASSLVGTGINQPQHF.

The chain joins TRBV6-2 or TRBV6-3 to TRBJ2-3, with a tentative D call TRBD2 (6 bases). The germline V gene has CDR1 MNHEY and CDR2 SVGEGT. The germline V and J ends were trimmed by 4 bases and 1 base, with 12 bases remaining between them. This CDR3 contains 15 residues. CDR3 in amino acids: CASSLRRVRTDTQYF. DNA of the CDR3: TGTGCCAGCAGTTTGAGGAGGGTGCGCACAGATACGCAGTATTTT.

The chain employs TRBV5-6 and TRBJ2-5, with 7 bases matching TRBD2. V shed 4 bases and J 5 bases; nucleotides not matched to a gene: 5. The V gene's germline CDR1 is SGHDT and CDR2 YYEEEE. There are 13 residues in the CDR3. CDR3 region: CASSQAGRETQYF. For the CDR3, the DNA is TGTGCCAGCAGCCAAGCGGGGAGGGAGACCCAGTACTTC.